Listed below are T cell receptor beta chains from one sample, sequenced in a study of shared clonotypes between healthy human individuals. The repertoire was sequenced with immunoSEQ multiplex PCR; TCRdb's copy has only in-frame clones and lacks some. The data contain nearly 2 million clones, about 95% of them singletons. The sequencing sample was made of naive CD8+ T cells sorted from blood. These receptors all stem from a man in his late teens or twenties in good health. Each CDR3 is given with its conserved first and last residue. The order of the fields is clone size, J gene, D gene, V gene, CDR3 DNA, CDR3 protein. D genes are given only for firm matches. Clone sizes are given selectively: once, few, many, or a class where the clone is expanded.

clone_size: -; j_call: TRBJ2-3; d_call: TRBD2; v_call: TRBV4-3; cdr3_nt: TGCGCCAGCAGCCAAGATCGCCCGGGACTAGCGGGAGGGTCGGTCACAGATACGCAGTATTTT; cdr3_aa: CASSQDRPGLAGGSVTDTQYF
clone_size: -; j_call: TRBJ1-5; d_call: -; v_call: TRBV19; cdr3_nt: TGTGCCAGTAGTAAGGCGGATTCAGCGGGCAATCAGCCCCAGCATTTT; cdr3_aa: CASSKADSAGNQPQHF
clone_size: once; j_call: TRBJ2-7; d_call: -; v_call: TRBV10-1; cdr3_nt: TGCGCCAGCAGTGAGGGAAATAGTCCCGAGCAGTACTTC; cdr3_aa: CASSEGNSPEQYF
clone_size: -; j_call: TRBJ2-7; d_call: -; v_call: TRBV19; cdr3_nt: TGTGCCAGCCAAGTATTTGCGGGACAGAGCTACGAGCAGTACTTC; cdr3_aa: CASQVFAGQSYEQYF
clone_size: -; j_call: TRBJ2-7; d_call: -; v_call: TRBV28; cdr3_nt: TGTGCCAGCAGGGCATACCTTGGGACGTACGAGCAGTACTTC; cdr3_aa: CASRAYLGTYEQYF
clone_size: -; j_call: TRBJ1-1; d_call: -; v_call: TRBV4-1; cdr3_nt: TGCGCCAGCAGCCGCTCATTACGCCCCCGGGGGGAAGCTTTCTTT; cdr3_aa: CASSRSLRPRGEAFF
clone_size: -; j_call: TRBJ1-3; d_call: -; v_call: TRBV10-2; cdr3_nt: TGCGCCAGCAGTGAGTTCCAGGGCCCTGGAAACACCATATATTTT; cdr3_aa: CASSEFQGPGNTIYF
clone_size: once; j_call: TRBJ1-2; d_call: -; v_call: TRBV27; cdr3_nt: TGTGCCAGCAGTTATGGGGGAGGAAACTATGGCTACACCTTC; cdr3_aa: CASSYGGGNYGYTF
clone_size: -; j_call: TRBJ1-2; d_call: TRBD1; v_call: TRBV12-5; cdr3_nt: TGTGCTAGTGGTTTGACCCAGGACAGGAACCCCTACACCTTC; cdr3_aa: CASGLTQDRNPYTF
clone_size: -; j_call: TRBJ2-3; d_call: TRBD2; v_call: TRBV27; cdr3_nt: TGTGCCAGCAGTTCCCTGACTAGCGGGAGGGCCGGGGGCCTCACAGATACGCAGTATTTT; cdr3_aa: CASSSLTSGRAGGLTDTQYF
clone_size: -; j_call: TRBJ2-1; d_call: -; v_call: TRBV10-3; cdr3_nt: TGTGCCATCAGTGAAGAAGGGGTCAGGAATGAGCAGTTCTTC; cdr3_aa: CAISEEGVRNEQFF
clone_size: -; j_call: TRBJ1-1; d_call: -; v_call: TRBV9; cdr3_nt: TGTGCCAGCAGCGCACCAAGGAACACTGAAGCTTTCTTT; cdr3_aa: CASSAPRNTEAFF
clone_size: -; j_call: TRBJ2-3; d_call: -; v_call: TRBV9; cdr3_nt: TGTGCCAGCAGCGTAGCGGGGGCGGGAGTACCAGATACGCAGTATTTT; cdr3_aa: CASSVAGAGVPDTQYF
clone_size: -; j_call: TRBJ1-4; d_call: -; v_call: TRBV7-9; cdr3_nt: TGTGCCAGCAGCTTAGAGGGGGGTAGTAACGAAAAACTGTTTTTT; cdr3_aa: CASSLEGGSNEKLFF
clone_size: -; j_call: TRBJ2-7; d_call: -; v_call: TRBV4-1; cdr3_nt: TGCGCCAGCAGCCAAGATTACCCCTCCTACGAGCAGTACTTC; cdr3_aa: CASSQDYPSYEQYF
clone_size: -; j_call: TRBJ2-5; d_call: -; v_call: TRBV2; cdr3_nt: TGTGCCAGCAGTGACACACTCCAAGAGACCCAGTACTTC; cdr3_aa: CASSDTLQETQYF
clone_size: -; j_call: TRBJ2-1; d_call: -; v_call: TRBV7-6; cdr3_nt: TGTGCCAGCAGCCTGGGGCTCTCTTCCTACAATGAGCAGTTCTTC; cdr3_aa: CASSLGLSSYNEQFF